This T cell receptor beta chain was observed in a study of cytomegalovirus exposure and HLA in healthy donors. With 60 Vbeta and 13 Jbeta primers, the PCR was carried out. Assay: immunoSEQ multiplex PCR; the TCRdb copy retains only in-frame clones and omits some. The profile shows about 140,000 clones, around two thirds of them singletons. Deletions cut 5 bases from V and 0 bases from J, with 14 bases between. Germline CDR1 and CDR2: MNHEY and SMNVEV (reference sequence). CDR3 length: 16 amino acids. The TCR sequence derives from a woman between 40 and 50 years old in good health and CMV-seronegative. This chain connects TRBV27 to TRBJ2-1; TRBD2 might be the D (5 bases). The specimen was PBMCs. The CDR3 bases are TGTGCCAGCAGTGCCCGGGGATCGCCCTCCTACAATGAGCAGTTCTTC. This sequence encodes CASSARGSPSYNEQFF.